These T cell receptor beta chains were read from a single sample in a study of blood T cells in healthy people across ages. Using its own MiXCR run on the 5' RACE reads, TCRdb lists one record per CDR3 protein. The table includes about 1,500,000 distinct CDR3 sequences, around 39% detected once. The sequenced material came from blood. Receptors originate from a woman aged 18-29 years in good health. The CDR3 runs from the conserved cysteine through the conserved F or W. The D gene is left open where the match is weak. For some rows the clone size is stated as once, few or many, or as a class when expanded; others skip it.

D gene	clone size	V gene	J gene	CDR3 protein	CDR3 DNA
NA	many	TRBV10-3	TRBJ2-5	CAISESEGTQYF	TGTGCCATCAGTGAGTCCGAAGGGACCCAGTACTTC
NA	NA	TRBV15	TRBJ2-3	CATSRVRSSDTQYF	TGTGCCACCAGCAGAGTAAGGTCCTCAGATACGCAGTATTTT
NA	NA	TRBV15	TRBJ2-7	CATSRENGGYYNEQYF	TGTGCCACCAGCAGAGAAAACGGGGGTTACTACAATGAGCAGTACTTC
NA	few	TRBV7-3	TRBJ2-4	CASSETLGDIQYF	TGTGCCAGCAGCGAGACCCTGGGGGACATTCAGTACTTC
NA	NA	TRBV4-1	TRBJ2-7	CASKGLERREQYF	TGCGCCAGCAAGGGACTCGAGCGCCGCGAGCAGTACTTC
NA	few	TRBV28	TRBJ2-5	CASSVRVLKETQYF	TGTGCCAGCAGTGTCCGGGTCCTGAAAGAGACCCAGTACTTC
NA	NA	TRBV7-3	TRBJ2-1	CASSLLPGTAYNEQFF	TGTGCCAGCAGCTTATTGCCCGGGACGGCCTACAATGAGCAGTTCTTC
TRBD2	NA	TRBV20-1	TRBJ2-1	CRALAGGNEQFF	TGCAGGGCACTAGCGGGAGGCAATGAGCAGTTCTTC
NA	NA	TRBV9	TRBJ1-3	CASSSPGTGGNTIYF	TGTGCCAGCAGTTCCCCGGGAACGGGGGGAAACACCATATATTTT
TRBD2	NA	TRBV9	TRBJ2-1	CASSVIPSGGQGEQFF	TGTGCCAGCAGTGTAATCCCTAGCGGGGGGCAGGGGGAGCAGTTCTTC
NA	NA	TRBV6-5	TRBJ2-7	CASSYAGPSVNPYEQYF	TGTGCCAGCAGTTACGCTGGTCCTAGCGTCAATCCCTACGAGCAGTACTTC
NA	NA	TRBV12-3/TRBV12-4	TRBJ2-4	CASTQTGNIQYF	TGTGCCAGCACCCAAACGGGGAACATTCAGTACTTC
NA	NA	TRBV7-9	TRBJ1-1	CASSPFGSMRNTEAFF	TGTGCCAGCAGTCCCTTCGGATCGATGCGGAACACTGAAGCTTTCTTT
TRBD2	NA	TRBV7-9	TRBJ2-1	CASSLRLAGVHAQFF	TGTGCCAGCAGCTTAAGGCTAGCGGGAGTGCATGCGCAGTTCTTC
NA	few	TRBV20-1	TRBJ1-1	CSARGDMNTEAFF	TGCAGTGCTAGGGGCGATATGAACACTGAAGCTTTCTTT
TRBD2	NA	TRBV6-5	TRBJ2-2	CASSLTGLAGPNTGELFF	TGTGCCAGCAGTTTGACAGGACTAGCGGGGCCTAACACCGGGGAGCTGTTTTTT
NA	NA	TRBV27	TRBJ1-1	CASRLSSGVETEAFF	TGTGCCAGCAGACTTTCTTCAGGGGTGGAAACTGAAGCTTTCTTT
TRBD1	NA	TRBV6-2/TRBV6-3	TRBJ2-1	CASSYRTGDAYNEQFF	TGTGCCAGCAGTTATAGGACAGGCGACGCCTACAATGAGCAGTTCTTC
NA	NA	TRBV20-1	TRBJ2-7	CSAVEGIRGPYEQYF	TGCAGTGCAGTAGAAGGAATTCGGGGCCCCTACGAGCAGTACTTC
NA	few	TRBV6-1	TRBJ2-5	CASSINRDLQETQYF	TGTGCCAGCAGCATCAATCGGGACTTACAAGAGACCCAGTACTTC
NA	NA	TRBV29-1	TRBJ2-1	CSVVWNTHYNEQFF	TGCAGCGTTGTCTGGAACACCCACTACAATGAGCAGTTCTTC
TRBD2	NA	TRBV30	TRBJ2-1	CAWSRRGGRNEQFF	TGTGCCTGGAGTCGACGGGGGGGGAGGAATGAGCAGTTCTTC
NA	NA	TRBV19	TRBJ1-2	CASTPLGASGYTF	TGTGCCAGTACCCCCTTGGGCGCAAGCGGCTACACCTTC